The entry that follows covers one T cell receptor (beta chain) sequence. What it recognizes is unknown. PCR was performed using 60 Vbeta and 13 Jbeta primers. TCRdb's table, derived via immunoSEQ multiplex PCR, lists solely in-frame clones and lacks some. Among fewer than 100,000 clones listed, approximately 78% were seen once. This entry belongs to a study of cytomegalovirus exposure and HLA in healthy donors. Study as a whole: The Caucasian-associated ancestry cluster contained about four fifths of the approximately 400 genotyped donors.

V shed 5 bases and J 7 bases; nucleotides not matched to a gene: 11. The CDR3 runs to 15 residues. Germline CDR1 and CDR2: LNHDA and SQIVND (reference sequence). Findings and caveats of the study: When a later analysis compared HLA-associated TCR beta chains with equally common others, the HLA-associated chains turned out to be more clonally expanded and to have lower generation probabilities. Relative to the approximately 660-donor mean, N-insertions were reportedly fewer in an Asian-associated ancestry cluster in a later analysis. The authors later linked a missense DCLRE1C variant to TCR beta V- and J-gene trimming.

Input material: PBMCs. The receptor comes from a woman between 55 and 75 years old in good health and CMV-seronegative. This chain links TRBV19 with TRBJ1-2, with TRBD1 identical over 9 bases. Here the CDR3 reads CASSLRDRDLAGYTF. CDR3 sequence (DNA): TGTGCCAGTAGTCTCCGGGACAGGGATCTGGCTGGCTACACCTTC.